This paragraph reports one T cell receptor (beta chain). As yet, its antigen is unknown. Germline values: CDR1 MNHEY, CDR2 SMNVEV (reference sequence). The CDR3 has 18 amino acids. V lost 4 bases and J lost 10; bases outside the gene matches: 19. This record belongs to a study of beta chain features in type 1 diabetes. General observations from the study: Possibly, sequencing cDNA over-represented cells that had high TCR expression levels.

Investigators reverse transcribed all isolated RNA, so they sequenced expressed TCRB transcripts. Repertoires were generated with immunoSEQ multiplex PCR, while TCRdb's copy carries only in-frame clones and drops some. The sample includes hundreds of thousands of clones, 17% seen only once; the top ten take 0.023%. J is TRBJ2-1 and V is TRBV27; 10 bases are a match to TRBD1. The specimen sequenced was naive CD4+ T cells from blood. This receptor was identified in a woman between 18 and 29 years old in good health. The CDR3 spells CASSSPKTFRDRGEEQFF. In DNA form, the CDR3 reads TGTGCCAGCAGTTCACCAAAAACCTTTAGGGACAGGGGCGAAGAGCAGTTCTTC.